This TCR beta chain was sequenced in a study of yellow fever vaccine responses in identical twins. CDR3 length: 12 residues. The germline V and J ends were trimmed by 1 base and 10 bases, with 8 bases remaining between them. Germline values: CDR1 SGHAT, CDR2 FQNNGV. TCRdb processed the RT-PCR reads anew with MiXCR; each CDR3 protein has one entry. The sample includes fewer than 2,500 distinct CDR3 sequences, approximately 32% of them seen just once. The sequencing used T cells from blood (PBMCs), unsorted or a sorted subset (not recorded which), collected before or after yellow fever vaccination (not recorded which). This clonotype originated in a woman in her late teens or twenties who received the yellow fever vaccine. J is TRBJ2-1 and V is TRBV11-2, with D hard to call. CDR3 amino acids: CASSLGIREQFF. CDR3 sequence (DNA): TGTGCCAGCAGCTTAGGGATTAGAGAGCAGTTCTTC.